One and the same sample provided the 7 T cell receptor beta chains below, sequenced in a study of T cells after posttransplantation cyclophosphamide. A marrow graft followed busulfan-fludarabine conditioning, with cyclophosphamide on days +3 and +4. Sequencing used immunoSEQ multiplex PCR; TCRdb keeps in-frame clones, though not all of them. The sample includes 5,000 or so clones, over 70% seen only once; the top ten take less than 40%. This sample comprised PBMCs, obtained after allogeneic stem cell transplant with posttransplant cyclophosphamide. The receptors derive from a male patient aged 60 to 75 who received an allogeneic stem cell transplant from an unrelated donor, was CMV-positive, and had no GVHD. Among the T cells, some may be from the graft donor.

This clone was detected a few times. The V and J genes are TRBV2 and TRBJ2-7; 10 bases match TRBD1. The length of the CDR3 is 13 residues. From germline, CDR1 is SNHLY and CDR2 FYNNEI. V lost 4 bases and J lost 7; bases outside the gene matches: 4. The CDR3 bases are TGTGCCAGCAGTGCTGACAGGGGGCGGGAGCAGTACTTC. This translates into CASSADRGREQYF.

This clone appeared a few times. This chain connects TRBV5-5 to TRBJ1-5, with D perhaps matching TRBD1 (5 bases). The V gene lost 0 bases and the J gene lost 3 bases, with 10 bases spanning the gap. Germline CDR1 SGHKS, CDR2 YYEKEE (reference sequence). The CDR3 is 15 residues long. The CDR3: CASSLAVTANQPQHF. DNA of the CDR3: TGTGCCAGCAGCTTGGCAGTGACAGCCAATCAGCCCCAGCATTTT.

This clone appeared a few times. The chain uses TRBV2 and TRBJ1-4; perhaps TRBD1 as D (5 bases). Per germline, CDR1 SNHLY and CDR2 FYNNEI. This CDR3 has 12 residues. V was clipped by 6 bases and J by 8 bases, with 10 bases between them. In DNA form, the CDR3 reads TGTGCCAGCAGGGACATGTCAGAAAAACTGTTTTTT. Encoded protein: CASRDMSEKLFF.

V and J are TRBV27 and TRBJ2-1; 7 bases align to TRBD1. The CDR3 loop spans 16 amino acids. Trimming removed 3 bases from V and 4 bases from J; junction bases left unmatched: 9. Germline V gene data show CDR1 as MNHEY and CDR2 as SMNVEV (reference sequence). CDR3 in DNA: TGTGCCAGCAGTTTTTATGGGGACAGAGAATACAATGAGCAGTTCTTC. Amino acids: CASSFYGDREYNEQFF.

The rearrangement links TRBV5-8 to TRBJ2-5, with a weak D call TRBD2 (6 bases). The CDR3 sequence is 16 residues long. The germline V gene encodes CDR1 SGHTS and CDR2 YDEGEE. Trimming cost V 2 bases and J 5 bases, with 19 bases left between them. The DNA for the CDR3 is TGTGCCAGCAGCTTACACGAGACGGGAGCGGGCGAGACCCAGTACTTC. Translating it yields CASSLHETGAGETQYF.

This rearrangement joins TRBV5-4 to TRBJ1-1; possibly TRBD1 for D (5 bases). Trimming removed 10 bases from V and 3 bases from J, with 25 bases in between. Per the germline V gene, CDR1 is SGHNT and CDR2 is YYREEE (reference sequence). This CDR3 contains 16 residues. CDR3 amino acids: CAVGGGRVNRDTEAFF. In DNA form, the CDR3 reads TGTGCCGTTGGGGGGGGGAGGGTTAATAGGGACACTGAAGCTTTCTTT.

In its sample, this clone was seen a few times. CDR3 bases: TGTGCCAGCAGTCCACTGTGGGGGGGTAATGAAAAACTGTTTTTT. This gives the protein CASSPLWGGNEKLFF. V gene TRBV6-1 combines with J gene TRBJ1-4, with D perhaps matching TRBD1 (5 bases). This CDR3 contains 15 residues. The germline V gene has CDR1 MNHNS and CDR2 SASEGT. V was pared by 5 bases and J by 4 bases, with 14 bases between.